The 17 T cell receptor beta chains presented below share a single source sample, sequenced in a study of shared clonotypes between healthy human individuals (dated by TCRdb to about 2020). Library prep was done by the immunoSEQ multiplex PCR assay. The immuneACCESS repertoire file appears here via TCRdb, limited to in-frame rearrangements. These files lack a portion of the clones; in checked studies, under half of the deficit traces to unresolved V genes, and the cause of the others is not known. The sample data list over a million clones, and roughly 96% of these were observed just once. The top ten hold about 1% of the sample. Sequencing input: naive CD4+ T cells sorted from blood. The cell subset or site label, as the study defines it: CD45RA+ positively selected. The receptor set was obtained from a man under 40 in good health.

The chain is built from TRBV7-9 and TRBJ2-5; no firm D call. Trimming took 2 bases from V and 6 from J, leaving 13 bases between them. The CDR3 runs 14 residues. Germline V CDR1 and CDR2: SEHNR, FQNEAQ (reference sequence). CDR3 DNA sequence: TGTGCCAGCAGCTTAATTGTACCCCCCCAGACCCAGTACTTC. It encodes CASSLIVPPQTQYF.

This chain links TRBV9 with TRBJ1-1; D unresolved. The ends were cut back, 4 bases at V and 1 base at J, with 14 bases in the middle. Germline V gene sequence: CDR1 SGDLS, CDR2 YYNGEE. This CDR3 region has 15 residues. The CDR3 spells CASSPGGPPNTEAFF. CDR3 in DNA: TGTGCCAGCAGCCCCGGAGGACCGCCGAACACTGAAGCTTTCTTT.

The V call is TRBV6-5, the J call TRBJ2-2; a weak D match, TRBD1 (6 bases). This CDR3 comprises 13 residues. Germline V gives CDR1 MNHEY, CDR2 SVGAGI. The V end lost 7 bases, the J end lost 7 bases, and 13 bases lay between the germline ends. The CDR3 DNA follows: TGTGCCAGCAAACAGGGCCGATACGGGGAGCTGTTTTTT. Protein sequence: CASKQGRYGELFF.

This sequence joins TRBV19 and TRBJ2-2; the D gene is possibly TRBD1 (6 bases). CDR1 and CDR2 (germline): LNHDA, SQIVND (reference sequence). Between the trimmed V and J ends, which lost 7 bases and 3 bases, there was a span of 15 bases. There are 15 residues in the CDR3. The CDR3 coding sequence is TGTGCCAGTAAAAAAGGGACACTAGACACCGGGGAGCTGTTTTTT. It yields the protein CASKKGTLDTGELFF.

The chain combines TRBV18 with TRBJ2-1; 12 nucleotides match TRBD2. V lost 6 bases to trimming and J lost 9 bases; unmatched junction nucleotides: 9. The germline V gene encodes CDR1 KGHSH and CDR2 LQKENI. The CDR3 is made up of 15 amino acids. The CDR3 spells CASSRLAGGDSEQFF. CDR3 in DNA: TGTGCCAGCTCCCGCCTAGCGGGAGGGGACTCTGAGCAGTTCTTC.

The rearrangement links TRBV29-1 to TRBJ1-1; D gene unclear. The length of the CDR3 is 12 residues. From germline, CDR1 is SQVTM and CDR2 ANQGSEA. Deletions cut 0 bases from V and 11 bases from J, with 13 bases between. The CDR3 protein is CSVEDPQGGAFF. The CDR3 DNA is TGCAGCGTTGAAGATCCCCAAGGAGGGGCTTTCTTT.

The rearrangement uses TRBV2 and TRBJ1-1; D is uncertain. The CDR3 runs 13 residues. V dropped 7 bases and J dropped 4 bases, with 13 bases sitting between them. Germline CDR1 and CDR2: SNHLY and FYNNEI. CDR3 nucleotide sequence: TGTGCCAGCACCGGGCCCTCGGGCACTGAAGCTTTCTTT. The encoded protein is CASTGPSGTEAFF.

In the case of this clone: The sample holds other DNA sequences that translate to the same CDR3. V gene TRBV28 combines with J gene TRBJ2-7; D gene unclear. The CDR3 extends over 13 amino acids. The ends were cut back, 5 bases at V and 3 bases at J, with 11 bases in the middle. Per the germline V gene, CDR1 is MDHEN and CDR2 is SYDVKM. The CDR3 DNA reads TGTGCCAGCAGTCTCTCCCCCCTCTACGAGCAGTACTTC. This encodes CASSLSPLYEQYF.

V usage is TRBV11-2 and J usage is TRBJ2-5; tentative D call: TRBD1 (6 bases). Trimming pared 1 base from V and 5 bases from J, leaving 11 bases between. In germline, CDR1 is SGHAT, CDR2 FQNNGV. The CDR3 sequence is 14 residues long. CDR3 sequence: CASSLVEGVETQYF. The CDR3 DNA reads as TGTGCCAGCAGCTTAGTAGAGGGGGTTGAGACCCAGTACTTC.

This sequence joins TRBV7-9 and TRBJ1-4; D might be TRBD1 (6 bases). The CDR3 runs 15 residues. The germline V gene has CDR1 SEHNR and CDR2 FQNEAQ (reference sequence). Trimming stripped 5 bases from V and 0 bases from J, with 10 bases between. The CDR3, as DNA: TGTGCCAGCAGCCCACACAGGGCAACTAATGAAAAACTGTTTTTT. It codes for CASSPHRATNEKLFF.

The chain recombines TRBV18 with TRBJ2-1; D call uncertain. Germline values: CDR1 KGHSH, CDR2 LQKENI. Trimming left V 2 bases short and J 0 bases short, with 11 bases between. This CDR3 is 16 amino acids long. CDR3 DNA: TGTGCCAGCTCACCAGCGTTACTGAGCTCCTACAATGAGCAGTTCTTC. Residues: CASSPALLSSYNEQFF.

The chain has TRBV7-9 and TRBJ2-1; 12 nucleotides align to TRBD2. The germline gives CDR1 SEHNR, CDR2 FQNEAQ (reference sequence). CDR3 size: 18 residues. Unmatched junction bases numbered 9, after V lost 1 base and J lost 5 bases. The CDR3 region is CASSLDSLAGGFHNEQFF. In nucleotides, the CDR3 is TGTGCCAGCAGCTTAGACTCACTAGCGGGAGGTTTCCACAATGAGCAGTTCTTC.

This sequence joins TRBV28 and TRBJ2-7; D perhaps matches TRBD2 (6 bases). This CDR3 is 15 amino acids long. CDR1 and CDR2 from the germline V gene are MDHEN and SYDVKM. V lost 3 bases, J lost 5 bases, and 17 bases lay in between. CDR3 sequence reads: CASSLVGTGVDEQYF. As DNA, the CDR3 is TGTGCCAGCAGTTTGGTTGGGACGGGAGTGGACGAGCAGTACTTC.

This rearrangement joins TRBV18 to TRBJ2-1, with 10 bases matching TRBD2. V gave up 3 bases and J gave up 1 base; unmatched junction bases: 12. In germline, CDR1 is KGHSH, CDR2 LQKENI. This CDR3 comprises 19 residues. CDR3: CASSPLGPSGSRSYNEQFF. CDR3 DNA: TGTGCCAGCTCACCGTTGGGACCTAGCGGGAGTAGGTCCTACAATGAGCAGTTCTTC.

V usage is TRBV5-4 and J usage is TRBJ2-7; 9 bases line up with TRBD2. Germline V gives CDR1 SGHNT, CDR2 YYREEE (reference sequence). The CDR3 spans 14 residues. Trimming cost V 1 base and J 3 bases; bases outside gene matches: 2. CDR3 region: CASSLRAGGYEQYF. For the CDR3, the DNA is TGTGCCAGCAGCTTGAGAGCGGGGGGCTACGAGCAGTACTTC.

This clone was detected only once. The gene calls are TRBV25-1 and TRBJ1-1, with a possible D match to TRBD1 (6 bases). V lost 5 bases and J 11 bases, leaving 21 bases between the germline ends. Germline values: CDR1 MGHDK, CDR2 SYGVNS. There are 14 residues in the CDR3. The CDR3 nucleotides read TGTGCCAGCAGTTTAGACTCGCCAGGGGTAAGTGCTTTCTTT. Translation gives CASSLDSPGVSAFF.

The rearrangement links TRBV7-5 to TRBJ2-7; the listed D gene, TRBD2, was not tested against the DNA. TRBV7-5 is a recognized pseudogene. The length of the CDR3 is 15 residues. DNA for the CDR3: TGTGCCAGAAGCTTTACTAGCGGGGTACCCTACGAGCAGTACTTC. It is translated as CARSFTSGVPYEQYF.